Listed below are T cell receptor beta chains from one sample, sequenced in a study of shared T cell receptors in the human thymus. Using immunoSEQ multiplex PCR, the repertoire was profiled, and TCRdb retains in-frame clones only, with some absent. The profile covers about 500,000 clones, with around 78% appearing a single time and approximately 0.013% taken by the ten largest. The same data also went into a second study, on human thymus T cells.

Sequencing used thymocytes. The origin of the receptors is a boy younger than two with a congenital heart defect. Each CDR3 is given with its conserved first and last residue. D genes are given only for firm matches. The size entry is marked missing in some rows and otherwise reads once, few, many or a size class.

TRBD2	.	TRBV14	TRBJ2-1	CASSPRTSGMNNEQFF	TGTGCCAGCAGCCCCCGGACTAGCGGGATGAACAATGAGCAGTTCTTC
.	.	TRBV28	TRBJ2-1	CASSGGVRGTKSLYNEQFF	TGTGCCAGCAGTGGGGGGGTAAGGGGGACTAAATCTCTCTACAATGAGCAGTTCTTC
TRBD2	.	TRBV4-1	TRBJ2-7	CASSRFLGRSEGEQYF	TGCGCCAGCAGCCGCTTTCTCGGGAGGTCCGAGGGGGAGCAGTACTTC
.	few	TRBV5-6	TRBJ2-2	CASSLAPSEYNTGELFF	TGTGCCAGCAGCCTAGCCCCTAGCGAATATAACACCGGGGAGCTGTTTTTT
.	.	TRBV27	TRBJ2-2	CASSYLRDSGELFF	TGTGCCAGCAGCTACCTTCGTGATTCCGGGGAGCTGTTTTTT
TRBD2	.	TRBV5-1	TRBJ2-3	CASSLPGLAGDTQYF	TGCGCCAGCAGCCTACCGGGACTAGCGGGTGATACGCAGTATTTT
.	.	TRBV28	TRBJ2-7	CASRSPRGSYEQYF	TGTGCCAGCAGATCACCTCGGGGGTCCTACGAGCAGTACTTC
TRBD1	.	TRBV7-2	TRBJ2-7	CASSLVSPWTGGLSYEQYF	TGTGCCAGCAGCTTAGTATCCCCCTGGACAGGGGGACTTTCCTACGAGCAGTACTTC
TRBD2	.	TRBV4-1	TRBJ2-7	CASSPLLAGGPYEQYF	TGCGCCAGCAGCCCCCTCCTGGCGGGAGGGCCCTACGAGCAGTACTTC
TRBD2	.	TRBV7-2	TRBJ2-1	CASSFGLAGEGEQFF	TGTGCCAGCAGCTTCGGACTAGCGGGAGAGGGTGAGCAGTTCTTC
TRBD1	few	TRBV30	TRBJ2-1	CAWKGTGTLSYNEQFF	TGTGCCTGGAAGGGGACAGGGACTTTATCCTACAATGAGCAGTTCTTC
TRBD1	.	TRBV5-6	TRBJ1-4	CASSSGTGHRTTNEKLFF	TGTGCCAGCAGTTCCGGGACAGGGCATCGTACAACTAATGAAAAACTGTTTTTT
.	once	TRBV9	TRBJ2-4	CASSPPQGRAYKNIQYF	TGTGCCAGCAGCCCACCTCAAGGGCGGGCCTACAAAAACATTCAGTACTTC
.	few	TRBV30	TRBJ1-2	CAWSVPRTYGYTF	TGTGCCTGGAGTGTGCCGAGAACCTATGGCTACACCTTC
TRBD1	.	TRBV7-2	TRBJ2-1	CASRQGGALTYNEQFF	TGTGCCAGCAGACAGGGGGGAGCGCTGACCTACAATGAGCAGTTCTTC
TRBD2	.	TRBV5-4	TRBJ2-7	CASSPRTSGDYEQYF	TGTGCCAGCAGCCCCCGTACTAGCGGGGATTACGAGCAGTACTTC
.	.	TRBV5-1	TRBJ2-1	CASSFRVHEQFF	TGCGCCAGCAGCTTCCGGGTCCATGAGCAGTTCTTC
.	.	TRBV6-5	TRBJ2-1	CASSYGSGVTYNEQFF	TGTGCCAGCAGTTACGGCTCGGGAGTAACGTACAATGAGCAGTTCTTC
.	.	TRBV13	TRBJ2-1	CASSFYRRGREQFF	TGTGCCAGCAGCTTCTACCGGCGTGGGAGGGAGCAGTTCTTC
TRBD1	.	TRBV11-3	TRBJ1-2	CASSPQGQESKYGYTF	TGTGCCAGCAGCCCTCAAGGACAGGAAAGTAAATATGGCTACACCTTC
TRBD1	.	TRBV19	TRBJ1-2	CASSITGQGNYGYTF	TGTGCCAGTAGTATCACGGGACAGGGGAACTATGGCTACACCTTC
.	once	TRBV7-2	TRBJ1-5	CASSLGGQPQHF	TGTGCCAGCAGCTTAGGAGGCCAGCCCCAGCATTTT
.	.	TRBV14	TRBJ2-7	CASSQGPGEIHEQYF	TGTGCCAGCAGCCAAGGGCCAGGGGAGATCCACGAGCAGTACTTC
TRBD2	.	TRBV15	TRBJ2-1	CATSPRTSGRVDEQFF	TGTGCCACCAGTCCCCGGACTAGCGGGAGGGTTGATGAGCAGTTCTTC
TRBD1	.	TRBV19	TRBJ2-2	CASSARDRGPGELFF	TGTGCCAGTAGTGCCCGGGACAGGGGGCCTGGGGAGCTGTTTTTT
TRBD2	few	TRBV10-3	TRBJ2-3	CAISTPGLAGASTDTQYF	TGTGCCATCAGTACCCCGGGACTAGCGGGAGCTAGCACAGATACGCAGTATTTT
TRBD2	.	TRBV5-4	TRBJ2-2	CASSWEGQDSNTGELFF	TGTGCCAGCAGCTGGGAGGGGCAAGACAGCAACACCGGGGAGCTGTTTTTT
.	few	TRBV30	TRBJ1-5	CAWSVIGGGNNQPQHF	TGTGCCTGGAGTGTGATTGGGGGGGGGAACAATCAGCCCCAGCATTTT
TRBD2	.	TRBV9	TRBJ2-7	CASSVGTSGSYEQYF	TGTGCCAGCAGCGTGGGGACTAGCGGGAGTTACGAGCAGTACTTC